Shown below are 31 T cell receptor beta chains from a single sample sequenced in a study of blood T cell repertoires in COVID-19. Sequencing was performed with immunoSEQ multiplex PCR; in TCRdb, only in-frame clones are kept and a portion is missing. The table has a few hundred thousand clones, about 80% seen once; the top ten hold roughly 3.6%. The material sequenced was PBMCs or T cells enriched from blood (not recorded which). The receptors shown here come from a man aged 50 to 59 who had recovered from COVID-19.

CDR3 region: CASRSTGKGYTF. DNA for the CDR3: TGTGCCAGCAGATCGACAGGGAAAGGCTACACCTTC. The rearrangement links TRBV6-5 to TRBJ1-2; 7 bases line up with TRBD1. V shed 6 bases and J 8 bases; nucleotides not matched to a gene: 6. This CDR3 is built from 12 residues. CDR1 is MNHEY, CDR2 SVGAGI, per germline.

The rearrangement links TRBV18 to TRBJ2-7, with TRBD2 as a possible D gene (6 bases). The ends were cut back, 0 bases at V and 5 bases at J, with 8 bases in the middle. The CDR3 is made up of 13 amino acids. Germline V lookup: CDR1 KGHSH, CDR2 LQKENI. CDR3 DNA: TGTGCCAGCTCACCACCTTGGGAGGACGAGCAGTACTTC. As protein: CASSPPWEDEQYF.

V is TRBV6-2 or TRBV6-3 and J is TRBJ1-5; possible D gene TRBD1, 6 bases. CDR1 is MNHEY, CDR2 SVGEGT, per germline. CDR3 length: 14 amino acids. Trimming removed 2 bases at V and 6 bases at J, with 11 bases between. This chain's CDR3 is CASSYGQGTQPQHF. The CDR3 bases are TGTGCCAGCAGTTACGGGCAGGGGACTCAGCCCCAGCATTTT.

This clone was picked up one time. The chain links TRBV6-5 to TRBJ1-2; 8 bases agree with TRBD1. The junction had 3 bases not matched to a gene; V was cut back by 1 base and J by 5 bases. Germline V gene lookup returns CDR1 MNHEY and CDR2 SVGAGI. There are 14 residues in the CDR3. The CDR3 loop reads CASSYFRQGYGYTF. DNA for the CDR3: TGTGCCAGCAGTTACTTCCGACAGGGGTATGGCTACACCTTC.

The rearrangement joins TRBV7-9 to TRBJ2-7, with a possible D match to TRBD1 (6 bases). The V and J ends lost 0 bases and 2 bases respectively, with 11 bases between them. The CDR3 has 15 residues. The germline V gene has CDR1 SEHNR and CDR2 FQNEAQ (reference sequence). CDR3 amino acids: CASSLAGGWTYEQYF. The CDR3 DNA is TGTGCCAGCAGCTTAGCAGGGGGATGGACCTACGAGCAGTACTTC.

The rearrangement links TRBV7-9 to TRBJ1-1, with 9 bases that match TRBD1. V lost 5 bases and J lost 6; bases outside the gene matches: 10. Germline CDR1 reads SEHNR; CDR2 reads FQNEAQ (reference sequence). This CDR3 spans 15 amino acids. The CDR3 region is CASSPPGQGFAEAFF. The CDR3 DNA reads as TGTGCCAGCAGCCCCCCGGGACAGGGTTTTGCTGAAGCTTTCTTT.

The gene calls are TRBV4-3 and TRBJ1-4; the D gene is possibly TRBD1 (5 bases). V was cut by 4 bases and J by 4 bases, with 10 bases left in between. Germline-derived CDR1 and CDR2 are LGHNA and YSLEER. This CDR3 contains 14 residues. The CDR3 nucleotides are TGCGCCAGCAGCCCACAGGTGATTAATGAAAAACTGTTTTTT. Translating it yields CASSPQVINEKLFF.

The CDR3 sequence is CASSPRLAGGQTSYNEQFF. The CDR3 DNA reads as TGTGCCAGCTCGCCTCGACTAGCGGGGGGGCAGACTTCCTACAATGAGCAGTTCTTC. The rearrangement uses TRBV18 and TRBJ2-1; TRBD2 matches at 14 bases. The germline gives CDR1 KGHSH, CDR2 LQKENI. The trim removed 6 bases at V and 1 base at J, leaving 11 bases unmatched. The CDR3 has 19 amino acids.

The chain carries TRBV25-1 and TRBJ2-3; 12 nucleotides line up with TRBD2. CDR3 size: 16 residues. Trimming at V came to 1 base and at J to 5 bases, leaving 4 bases not matched to a gene. Germline V gene data show CDR1 as MGHDK and CDR2 as SYGVNS. The CDR3 DNA is TGTGCCAGCAGTGAATGGACTAGCGGGAAGGTAGATACGCAGTATTTT. Amino acid sequence: CASSEWTSGKVDTQYF.

V gene TRBV3-1 (or the pseudogene TRBV3-2) combines with J gene TRBJ2-6; TRBD2 aligns across 7 bases. V was clipped by 4 bases and J by 1 base; unmatched bases: 10. Germline V CDR1 and CDR2: LGHDT, YNNKEL (reference sequence). The CDR3 extends over 18 amino acids. Here the CDR3 DNA reads TGTGCCAGCAGCCCAGTGGGAGGGCGCTGGTCTGGGGCCAACGTCCTGACTTTC. It translates to CASSPVGGRWSGANVLTF.

V is TRBV27 and J is TRBJ2-1; 7 nucleotides line up with TRBD1. Looked up from germline, CDR1 is MNHEY and CDR2 is SMNVEV (reference sequence). After removal of 7 bases from V and 0 bases from J, the junction contained 6 bases not matched to a gene. The CDR3 runs 15 residues. The CDR3 protein is CASTRQGPSYNEQFF. CDR3 nucleotides: TGTGCCAGCACTCGACAGGGCCCCTCCTACAATGAGCAGTTCTTC.

The chain employs TRBV5-1 and TRBJ1-1, with 10 bases matching TRBD1. Per the germline V gene, CDR1 is SGHRS and CDR2 is YFSETQ. J gave up 1 base and V 7 bases, and 7 bases lay outside the gene matches. The CDR3 is made up of 15 amino acids. As DNA, the CDR3 is TGCGCCAGCGGACGGACAGGGGGTACGAACACTGAAGCTTTCTTT. It encodes CASGRTGGTNTEAFF.

The chain employs TRBV5-5 and TRBJ1-1; D unresolved. This CDR3 has 14 amino acids. Trimming shortened V by 0 bases and J by 6 bases, and 12 bases separated the two germline ends. The germline gives CDR1 SGHKS, CDR2 YYEKEE (reference sequence). The CDR3 protein is CASSLANGRAEAFF. The CDR3 DNA sequence: TGTGCCAGCAGCTTGGCTAACGGGAGGGCTGAAGCTTTCTTT. The full variable domain, completed using reference TRBV5-5 and TRBJ1-1, is DAGVTQSPTHLIKTRGQQVTLRCSPISGHKSVSWYQQVLGQGPQFIFQYYEKEERGRGNFPDRFSARQFPNYSSELNVNALLLGDSALYLCASSLANGRAEAFFGQGTRLTVV.

This clone has more than one count but fewer than ten. The chain couples TRBV5-1 to TRBJ1-3; unclear D gene. The length of the CDR3 is 14 residues. V was cut by 4 bases and J by 0 bases, with 8 bases left in between. Germline assignment: CDR1 SGHRS and CDR2 YFSETQ. The CDR3 protein is CASSAGISGNTIYF. The CDR3 DNA follows: TGCGCCAGCAGCGCGGGGATCTCTGGAAACACCATATATTTT.

The V and J genes are TRBV4-2 and TRBJ2-5; 10 bases match TRBD2. The ends lost 4 bases at V and 1 base at J; junction bases unmatched: 9. Germline V gene lookup returns CDR1 LGHNA and CDR2 YNFKEQ. This CDR3 comprises 17 residues. CDR3 DNA: TGTGCCAGCAGCCCCCGGACTGTAGCGGGGGGCCAAGAGACCCAGTACTTC. Protein product: CASSPRTVAGGQETQYF.

This clone was seen ten or more times. The chain is built from TRBV7-9 and TRBJ2-3, with 11 bases aligning to TRBD2. This CDR3 has 16 amino acids. After removal of 2 bases from V and 3 bases from J, the junction contained 4 bases not matched to a gene. CDR1 SEHNR and CDR2 FQNEAQ come from the germline V gene (reference sequence). The CDR3 coding sequence is TGTGCCAGCAGCTTACAGGCTAGCGGGAGGACAGATACGCAGTATTTT. Translating it yields CASSLQASGRTDTQYF.

This rearrangement joins TRBV10-2 to TRBJ2-2; unclear D gene. This CDR3 is built from 11 residues. Germline V gene sequence: CDR1 WSHSY, CDR2 SAAADI. V shed 3 bases and J shed 7 bases, with 3 bases lying between them. CDR3 amino acids: CASSDRGELFF. The DNA of the CDR3 is TGCGCCAGCAGTGACCGCGGGGAGCTGTTTTTT.

The chain is built from TRBV11-3 and TRBJ2-5; 13 bases fit TRBD2. The CDR3 has 16 amino acids. Germline trimming cut 5 bases from V and 4 bases from J; bases unmatched to any gene: 7. Per the germline V gene, CDR1 is SGHNT and CDR2 is YENEEA. This chain's CDR3 is CASSPRTSGSRETQYF. The CDR3 nucleotides are TGTGCCAGCAGCCCGAGGACTAGCGGGAGCAGAGAGACCCAGTACTTC.

This chain links TRBV12-5 with TRBJ1-1, with 9 bases fitting TRBD1. Germline lookup yields CDR1 LGHNT and CDR2 FRNRAP. V shed 6 bases and J 5 bases; nucleotides not matched to a gene: 13. The CDR3 runs to 16 residues. The CDR3 coding sequence is TGTGCTAGTGGGTCGGAGCGGGGACAGGGAGGGACTGAAGCTTTCTTT. This gives the protein CASGSERGQGGTEAFF.

The genes are TRBV6-2 or TRBV6-3 and TRBJ2-3; D not certain. The CDR3 is 12 amino acids. Per germline, CDR1 MNHEY and CDR2 SVGEGT. V shed 1 base and J shed 6 bases, with 5 bases lying between them. CDR3 in DNA: TGTGCCAGCAGTTACTTTGAGGATACGCAGTATTTT. Translation gives CASSYFEDTQYF.

V usage is TRBV12-3 or TRBV12-4 and J usage is TRBJ2-3; 8 nucleotides agree with TRBD2. J was trimmed by 8 bases and V by 10 bases; bases with no gene match: 11. The CDR3 length is 13 residues. CDR3 coding DNA: TGTGCCACAACGTCGGGAGGGGCAGGTACGCAGTATTTT. It encodes CATTSGGAGTQYF.

The chain employs TRBV6-1 and TRBJ2-5; D may be TRBD2 (5 bases). V lost 2 bases and J 7 bases, leaving 14 bases between the germline ends. The CDR3 extends over 14 amino acids. Germline values: CDR1 MNHNS, CDR2 SASEGT. The CDR3 nucleotides read TGTGCCAGCAGTGAAAGTAGGCCGAGCGGGACCCAGTACTTC. Its protein is CASSESRPSGTQYF.

This clone was seen once. The gene calls are TRBV4-1 and TRBJ1-1; TRBD1 agrees at 10 bases. This CDR3 contains 15 residues. The V gene's germline CDR1 is MGHRA and CDR2 YSYEKL. The V segment lost 5 bases and the J segment 3 bases; nucleotides outside the gene matches: 6. The CDR3 sequence is CASSFRQGADTEAFF. The CDR3 DNA sequence: TGCGCCAGCAGCTTTCGACAGGGGGCAGACACTGAAGCTTTCTTT.

This chain uses TRBV3-1 (or the pseudogene TRBV3-2) with TRBJ2-2; no clear D gene. The CDR3 loop spans 13 amino acids. The V gene lost 0 bases and the J gene lost 6 bases, with 5 bases spanning the gap. Germline CDR1 LGHDT, CDR2 YNNKEL (reference sequence). The CDR3 region is CASSQEVAGELFF. CDR3 nucleotides: TGTGCCAGCAGCCAAGAGGTAGCCGGGGAGCTGTTTTTT.

The chain links TRBV5-1 to TRBJ1-2; D is perhaps TRBD1 (6 bases). Germline CDR1 reads SGHRS; CDR2 reads YFSETQ. V lost 3 bases and J lost 0, with 18 bases in between. The CDR3 runs to 17 residues. As DNA, the CDR3 is TGCGCCAGCAGCTCGTCGACGGGGGGCTCAGCTAACTATGGCTACACCTTC. This translates into CASSSSTGGSANYGYTF.

This clone was picked up a small number of times. The chain employs TRBV4-3 and TRBJ1-1, with TRBD1 identical over 8 bases. The CDR3 totals 14 residues. Germline assignment: CDR1 LGHNA and CDR2 YSLEER. J gave up 7 bases and V 0 bases, and 4 bases lay outside the gene matches. CDR3 in DNA: TGCGCCAGCAGCCAAGATAGGACAGGGATTGAAGCTTTCTTT. Translation gives CASSQDRTGIEAFF.

This chain connects TRBV29-1 to TRBJ1-2; D is possibly TRBD1 (5 bases). Germline loops: CDR1 SQVTM, CDR2 ANQGSEA. The CDR3 length is 14 residues. V lost 4 bases, J lost 6 bases, and 18 bases lay in between. In DNA, the CDR3 is TGCAGCGTTGGTCGGCCAGGCGGGGGGGATGGCTACACCTTC. This encodes CSVGRPGGGDGYTF.

With regard to this clone: At one boundary the junction diverges from the germline segment, which might be a read error. V usage is TRBV7-7 and J usage is TRBJ2-5; D possibly uses TRBD1 or TRBD2 (7 bases each). Germline V gene lookup returns CDR1 SSHAT and CDR2 FNYEAQ (reference sequence). This CDR3 contains 16 residues. The CDR3 protein is CASSLGGGRPKETQYF. As DNA, the CDR3 is TGTGCTAGCAGCTTAGGGGGCGGGAGACCCAAAGAGACCCAGTACTTC.

The chain combines TRBV30 with TRBJ2-6, with no clear D. From germline, CDR1 is GTSNPN and CDR2 SVGIG (reference sequence). Deletions cut 4 bases from V and 3 bases from J, with 7 bases between. There are 13 residues in the CDR3. This CDR3 reads CAWNADGANVLTF. In DNA form, the CDR3 reads TGTGCCTGGAATGCGGATGGGGCCAACGTCCTGACTTTC.

V and J are TRBV2 and TRBJ2-7; 7 bases are a match to TRBD2. Per the germline V gene, CDR1 is SNHLY and CDR2 is FYNNEI. V shed 4 bases and J 4 bases; nucleotides not matched to a gene: 1. The CDR3 spans 12 residues. The CDR3 is CASSGTRYEQYF. Here the CDR3 DNA reads TGTGCCAGCAGTGGGACTAGATACGAGCAGTACTTC.

The chain couples TRBV3-1 (or the pseudogene TRBV3-2) to TRBJ1-6; TRBD1 agrees at 9 bases. The length of the CDR3 is 15 residues. Germline trimming cut 1 base from V and 10 bases from J; bases unmatched to any gene: 5. The V gene's germline CDR1 is LGHDT and CDR2 YNNKEL (reference sequence). The CDR3 bases are TGTGCCAGCAGCCAAGGGACAGGGGTCCCGTCACCCCTCCACTTT. This gives the protein CASSQGTGVPSPLHF.